This entry lists 22 T cell receptor beta chains sequenced from one sample in a study of cytomegalovirus exposure and HLA in healthy donors. Use of 60 Vbeta and 13 Jbeta primers characterized the PCR. Method: immunoSEQ multiplex PCR; TCRdb's copy keeps in-frame clones and lacks some. The sample lists under 150,000 clones; over 65% were seen once. Sequenced input: PBMCs. Receptors originate from a woman aged 25-40 years in good health and CMV-seropositive.

V and J are TRBV19 and TRBJ2-1, with a possible D match to TRBD1 (5 bases). The V and J ends lost 3 bases and 4 bases respectively, with 13 bases between them. Germline CDR1 is LNHDA and CDR2 is SQIVND (reference sequence). CDR3 length: 15 amino acids. CDR3 sequence reads: CASSIGQGGYNEQFF. For the CDR3, the DNA is TGTGCCAGTAGTATCGGGCAGGGCGGATACAATGAGCAGTTCTTC. The full variable domain, with the rest looked up from reference TRBV19 and TRBJ2-1, is DGGITQSPKYLFRKEGQNVTLSCEQNLNHDAMYWYRQDPGQGLRLIYYSQIVNDFQKGDIAEGYSVSREKKESFPLTVTSAQKNPTAFYLCASSIGQGGYNEQFFGPGTRLTVL.

The rearrangement joins TRBV29-1 to TRBJ1-3; 10 bases align to TRBD1. The CDR3 is made up of 14 amino acids. Looked up from germline, CDR1 is SQVTM and CDR2 is ANQGSEA. V shed 7 bases, J shed 4 bases, and the junction held 7 bases outside the gene matches. The DNA for the CDR3 is TGCAGCGCCAGACAGGGGGCTTCGGGAAACACCATATATTTT. Protein sequence: CSARQGASGNTIYF.

The chain is built from TRBV19 and TRBJ2-6; a weak D match, TRBD1 (5 bases). Germline CDR1 is LNHDA and CDR2 is SQIVND (reference sequence). This CDR3 has 14 amino acids. V was shortened by 9 bases and J by 0 bases, with 9 bases between the two germline ends. The CDR3 DNA is TGTGCCAGCAGCCAGGGCTCTGGGGCCAACGTCCTGACTTTC. The encoded protein is CASSQGSGANVLTF. The full variable domain, its missing parts supplied by reference TRBV19 and TRBJ2-6, is DGGITQSPKYLFRKEGQNVTLSCEQNLNHDAMYWYRQDPGQGLRLIYYSQIVNDFQKGDIAEGYSVSREKKESFPLTVTSAQKNPTAFYLCASSQGSGANVLTFGAGSRLTVL.

The chain uses TRBV5-1 and TRBJ2-7, with 12 positions matching TRBD2. The CDR3 runs 15 residues. Trimming at V came to 0 bases and at J to 6 bases, leaving 4 bases not matched to a gene. Germline lookup yields CDR1 SGHRS and CDR2 YFSETQ. CDR3 residues: CASSLEGLAGSEQYF. The CDR3, as DNA: TGCGCCAGCAGCTTGGAAGGACTAGCGGGATCCGAGCAGTACTTC.

This chain links TRBV9 with TRBJ2-1; perhaps TRBD2 as D (6 bases). V dropped 4 bases and J dropped 9 bases, with 17 bases sitting between them. The CDR3 loop spans 14 amino acids. Looked up from germline, CDR1 is SGDLS and CDR2 is YYNGEE. The CDR3 region has the DNA TGTGCCAGCAGCCCGACGGGACTCCCGGCTGAGCAGTTCTTC. This encodes CASSPTGLPAEQFF.

The chain links TRBV29-1 to TRBJ2-1; D is uncertain. V was pared by 6 bases and J by 5 bases, with 8 bases between. The CDR3 length is 11 residues. Germline V gene data show CDR1 as SQVTM and CDR2 as ANQGSEA. CDR3 sequence: CSVNQNNEQFF. The CDR3 region has the DNA TGCAGCGTCAATCAAAACAATGAGCAGTTCTTC.

This chain connects TRBV6-4 to TRBJ2-7; 7 bases match TRBD2. V dropped 6 bases and J dropped 6; count of bases not matched to a gene: 17. The CDR3 is made up of 16 amino acids. Germline values: CDR1 MRHNA, CDR2 SNTAGT. The CDR3 DNA sequence: TGTGCCAGCAGCTCCCTGGGGCGGGAGATCTCGTCCGAGCAGTACTTC. It translates to CASSSLGREISSEQYF.

V usage is TRBV11-2 and J usage is TRBJ2-7; 9 bases are a match to TRBD2. This CDR3 region has 15 residues. Germline V lookup: CDR1 SGHAT, CDR2 FQNNGV. Trimming took 5 bases from V and 2 from J; bases not matched to a gene: 7. In DNA, the CDR3 is TGTGCCAGCAGCACGATAGCGGGGGTTACCTACGAGCAGTACTTC. It yields the protein CASSTIAGVTYEQYF.

This clone was detected only a few times. V and J are TRBV6-5 and TRBJ2-3, with 8 bases identical to TRBD2. Per the germline V gene, CDR1 is MNHEY and CDR2 is SVGAGI. Germline trimming cut 0 bases from V and 6 bases from J; bases unmatched to any gene: 5. The CDR3 loop spans 15 amino acids. Written as DNA, the CDR3 is TGTGCCAGCAGTTACTCCGCGGGGGGCGCGGATACGCAGTATTTT. It yields the protein CASSYSAGGADTQYF.

This chain's CDR3 is CASSLAPQGSYGYTF. For the CDR3, the DNA is TGTGCCAGCAGCTTGGCACCCCAGGGATCCTATGGCTACACCTTC. V gene TRBV5-5 combines with J gene TRBJ1-2; D is perhaps TRBD1 (5 bases). This CDR3 has 15 residues. V lost 0 bases and J lost 4, with 13 bases in between. From germline, CDR1 is SGHKS and CDR2 YYEKEE (reference sequence).

This chain links TRBV2 with TRBJ2-1; possibly TRBD1 for D (6 bases). The V gene's germline CDR1 is SNHLY and CDR2 FYNNEI. This CDR3 has 14 residues. The germline V and J ends were trimmed by 6 bases and 2 bases, with 11 bases remaining between them. The CDR3 spells CASRNRETYNEQFF. Here the CDR3 DNA reads TGTGCCAGCAGAAACAGGGAGACCTACAATGAGCAGTTCTTC. The full variable domain, in which reference TRBV2 and TRBJ2-1 provide the parts outside the CDR3, is EPEVTQTPSHQVTQMGQEVILRCVPISNHLYFYWYRQILGQKVEFLVSFYNNEISEKSEIFDDQFSVERPDGSNFTLKIRSTKLEDSAMYFCASRNRETYNEQFFGPGTRLTVL.

This clone was found a few times. The rearrangement joins TRBV29-1 to TRBJ2-7; D might be TRBD1 (5 bases). Trimming shortened V by 6 bases and J by 4 bases, and 10 bases separated the two germline ends. The CDR3 spans 11 residues. Germline lookup yields CDR1 SQVTM and CDR2 ANQGSEA. The CDR3 DNA reads as TGCAGCGTAGGACATTCTTACGAGCAGTACTTC. It codes for CSVGHSYEQYF.

The chain is built from TRBV18 and TRBJ1-3; D not certain. The CDR3 length is 15 residues. V was pared by 1 base and J by 2 bases, with 9 bases between. Germline V gene data show CDR1 as KGHSH and CDR2 as LQKENI. CDR3 in amino acids: CASSPLTEAGNTIYF. Written as DNA, the CDR3 is TGTGCCAGCTCACCACTGACGGAGGCTGGAAACACCATATATTTT.

The rearrangement uses TRBV5-1 and TRBJ2-1; D possibly corresponds to TRBD1 (6 bases). Trimming took 2 bases from V and 7 from J, leaving 13 bases between them. This CDR3 has 14 amino acids. Germline loops: CDR1 SGHRS, CDR2 YFSETQ. The CDR3 loop is CASSLDRNMNEQFF. The CDR3 DNA reads TGCGCCAGCAGCTTAGACAGGAATATGAATGAGCAGTTCTTC.

J is TRBJ2-1 and V is TRBV30; 13 nucleotides match TRBD2. The CDR3 loop spans 17 amino acids. V was pared by 2 bases and J by 7 bases, with 11 bases of the junction left unmatched. In germline, CDR1 is GTSNPN, CDR2 SVGIG (reference sequence). The DNA of the CDR3 is TGTGCCTGGAGTATCTCTCGGACTAGCGGGAGTCGGAATGAGCAGTTCTTC. Protein: CAWSISRTSGSRNEQFF. Combining the CDR3 with reference TRBV30 and TRBJ2-1 gives the whole variable domain SQTIHQWPATLVQPVGSPLSLECTVEGTSNPNLYWYRQAAGRGLQLLFYSVGIGQISSEVPQNLSASRPQDRQFILSSKKLLLSDSGFYLCAWSISRTSGSRNEQFFGPGTRLTVL.

J is TRBJ2-1 and V is TRBV27; 11 positions match TRBD1. Germline CDR1 MNHEY, CDR2 SMNVEV (reference sequence). V shed 9 bases and J 2 bases; nucleotides not matched to a gene: 9. The CDR3 covers 16 residues. The CDR3 DNA reads TGTGCCAGTTGCCGAGAGGGACAGGGGGCCTACAATGAGCAGTTCTTC. This sequence encodes CASCREGQGAYNEQFF.

This chain joins TRBV5-1 and TRBJ1-2; 8 bases align to TRBD1. Germline-derived CDR1 and CDR2 are SGHRS and YFSETQ. With V trimmed by 4 bases and J by 3 bases, 14 bases remained unmatched. CDR3 size: 17 residues. Here the CDR3 reads CASSLKNDRGRYYGYTF. The CDR3 bases are TGCGCCAGCAGCCTTAAAAACGACAGGGGACGGTACTATGGCTACACCTTC.

The chain combines TRBV18 with TRBJ2-3; 12 bases agree with TRBD1. The length of the CDR3 is 19 residues. J lost 0 bases, V lost 1 base, and 8 bases had no gene match. The germline CDR1 and CDR2 sequences are KGHSH and LQKENI. CDR3 residues: CASSPQLGQGAWSTDTQYF. The CDR3 DNA reads as TGTGCCAGCTCACCACAATTGGGACAGGGGGCTTGGAGCACAGATACGCAGTATTTT.

V usage is TRBV28 and J usage is TRBJ2-7; D is possibly TRBD2 (6 bases). The germline V and J ends were trimmed by 3 bases and 5 bases, with 11 bases remaining between them. In germline, CDR1 is MDHEN, CDR2 SYDVKM. The CDR3 spans 13 residues. The CDR3 protein is CASSFGGSDEQYF. CDR3 nucleotides: TGTGCCAGCAGTTTCGGGGGTTCGGACGAGCAGTACTTC.

Notes on this clone: The identical CDR3 is also encoded by other nucleotide sequences in the sample. The chain has TRBV9 and TRBJ1-1; tentatively, D is TRBD1 (6 bases). CDR3 size: 14 residues. Germline V gives CDR1 SGDLS, CDR2 YYNGEE. V was clipped by 0 bases and J by 3 bases, with 9 bases between them. The CDR3 loop is CASSVDQGYTEAFF. The CDR3 nucleotides read TGTGCCAGCAGCGTAGACCAGGGGTACACTGAAGCTTTCTTT.

The rearrangement joins TRBV4-1 to TRBJ2-7, with 11 bases lining up with TRBD1. The V gene's germline CDR1 is MGHRA and CDR2 YSYEKL. The CDR3 contains 15 residues. J gave up 4 bases and V 3 bases, and 5 bases lay outside the gene matches. The CDR3 is CASSQTGQGVYEQYF. CDR3 DNA: TGCGCCAGCAGCCAGACGGGACAGGGGGTGTACGAGCAGTACTTC.

This clone was seen more than once but under ten times. One end of the junction fails to match germline, which may point to a read error. The chain carries TRBV10-3 and TRBJ2-3; 14 nucleotides align to TRBD2. The germline gives CDR1 ENHRY, CDR2 SYGVKD. The CDR3 is 16 amino acids. CDR3 bases: TGTGCCAGCAGTGAAGGGACTAGCGGGAGACAGGATACGCAGTATTTT. Protein product: CASSEGTSGRQDTQYF.